In its sample, the clone carrying this TCR beta chain was seen a few times. What it recognizes is unknown. This entry comes from a study of beta chain features in type 1 diabetes. Overall study results and limits: More deletions and fewer insertions at VDJ junctions were found in patients with type 1 diabetes. TCRB CDR3s from Type 1 diabetes patients were moderately but significantly shorter in all four CD4+ subsets.

The study reverse transcribed the entire isolated RNA, so it sequenced expressed TCRB transcripts. Sequencing was performed with immunoSEQ multiplex PCR; in TCRdb, only in-frame clones are kept and a portion is missing. The data show around 340,000 clones, 7% to 9% seen once. Isolation of CD4+ naive, central memory, regulatory and stem cell-like memory cells was achieved by sorting via CD45RO/CCR7/CD25/CD127/CD95/CD27. Each sorted population was over 95% pure. CDR1 is SGHRS, CDR2 YFSETQ, per germline. V was clipped by 4 bases and J by 2 bases; unmatched bases: 7. This CDR3 comprises 17 residues. The source material was central memory CD4+ T cells from blood. This TCR derives from a woman between 18 and 30 years old in good health. The rearrangement joins TRBV5-1 to TRBJ2-3, with 13 bases aligning to TRBD2. CDR3 nucleotides: TGCGCCAGCAGCATAAGACTAGCGGGAGGAATCACAGATACGCAGTATTTT. Its translation: CASSIRLAGGITDTQYF.